Given below is one TCR beta chain in context. The data originate from a study of blood T cell repertoires in COVID-19. Study in general: COVID-19 samples collected from the United States, Italy and Spain covered acute and convalescent phases. In each case, the material was cDNA or gDNA derived from T cells, B-cell-depleted T cells, or PBMCs.

The trim removed 1 base at V and 5 bases at J, leaving 5 bases unmatched. Germline V CDR1 and CDR2: MGHRA, YSYEKL. The CDR3 is made up of 16 amino acids. Authors' processing steps: Amplified reference gene primers provided the basis for estimating nucleated cell counts. TCRdb's copy holds only in-frame clones and misses some; the assay was immunoSEQ multiplex PCR. From that table come the V and J calls and clone size; the DNA was used to work out D and trimming. The sample contains some 210,000 clones, about 88% of which appear only once. The sequenced material came from peripheral blood. This clonotype was sampled from a woman aged 40 to 50 with acute or convalescent COVID-19. V is TRBV4-1 and J is TRBJ1-6, with TRBD1 identical over 7 bases. The CDR3 is CASSQAYTGDNSPLHF. In DNA form, the CDR3 reads TGCGCCAGCAGCCAAGCCTATACAGGGGATAATTCACCCCTCCACTTT.